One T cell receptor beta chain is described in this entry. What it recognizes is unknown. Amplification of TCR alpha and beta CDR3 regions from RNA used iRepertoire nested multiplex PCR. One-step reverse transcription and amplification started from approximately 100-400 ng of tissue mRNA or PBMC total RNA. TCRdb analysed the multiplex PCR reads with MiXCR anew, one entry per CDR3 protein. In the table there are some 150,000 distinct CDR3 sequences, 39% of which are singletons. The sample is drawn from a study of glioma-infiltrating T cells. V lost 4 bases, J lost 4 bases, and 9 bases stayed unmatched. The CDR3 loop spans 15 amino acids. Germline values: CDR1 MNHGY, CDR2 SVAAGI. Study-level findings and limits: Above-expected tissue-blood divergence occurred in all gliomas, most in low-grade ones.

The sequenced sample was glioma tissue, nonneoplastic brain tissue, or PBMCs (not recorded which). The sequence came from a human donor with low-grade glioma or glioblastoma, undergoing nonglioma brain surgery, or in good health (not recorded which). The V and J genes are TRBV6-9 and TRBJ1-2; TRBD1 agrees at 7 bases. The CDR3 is CASSSSTGDLYGYTF. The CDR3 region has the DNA TGTGCCAGCAGTTCCTCTACAGGGGATCTCTATGGCTACACCTTC.